This is a list of T cell receptor beta chains from one sample in a study of blood T cell repertoires in COVID-19. The protocol was immunoSEQ multiplex PCR, while the TCRdb copy is restricted to in-frame clones and leaves out a portion. The sample consists of around 260,000 clones, 80% to 95% of them appearing once. The source material was peripheral blood. The receptors shown here come from a woman aged 25 to 39 with COVID-19, enrolled during active disease. The CDR3 runs from the conserved cysteine through the conserved F or W. D genes are given only for firm matches. Clone size is given for some rows only: seen once, a few or many times, or a class if the clone is expanded.

TRBJ2-3 TRBV5-4 . TRBD1 TGTGCCAGCAGCCCCGGCGGGACAGGCCTCACAGATACGCAGTATTTT CASSPGGTGLTDTQYF
TRBJ1-4 TRBV12-5 . . TGTGCTAGTGGTTTGGTACGGGACAAAGGGACCCCTGCTAATGAAAAACTGTTTTTT CASGLVRDKGTPANEKLFF
TRBJ1-6 TRBV14 . TRBD1 TGTGCCAGCAGCCAGACAGGGGGCGATTTGTTCTATAATTCACCCCTCCACTTT CASSQTGGDLFYNSPLHF
TRBJ2-7 TRBV4-1 . TRBD2 TGCGCCAGCAGCCAGGGACTAGCGGAACACGAGCAGTACTTC CASSQGLAEHEQYF
TRBJ2-5 TRBV2 . TRBD2 TGTGCCACCTTAAGGGGAGGGGAAGAGACCCAGTACTTC CATLRGGEETQYF
TRBJ2-7 TRBV27 . . TGTGCCAGCAGTTTAAACAGCTACGAGCAGTACTTC CASSLNSYEQYF
TRBJ1-5 TRBV12-3/TRBV12-4 . . TGTGCCAGCAGTTTGACAGAAGATCAGCCCCAGCATTTT CASSLTEDQPQHF
TRBJ1-2 TRBV15 . . TGTGCCACCAGCACCCAGGGAGGGAACTATGGCTACACCTTC CATSTQGGNYGYTF
TRBJ1-4 TRBV14 . TRBD1 TGTGCCAGCAGCCTACGACAGGGGCGTAATGAAAAACTGTTTTTT CASSLRQGRNEKLFF
TRBJ1-1 TRBV7-8 . TRBD1 TGTGCCAGCAGCACCCGGACAGGGAAGGGCAAAGCTTTCTTT CASSTRTGKGKAFF
TRBJ1-1 TRBV19 once TRBD1 TGTGCCAGCCGGGACAGGGGTATCAACACTGAAGCTTTCTTT CASRDRGINTEAFF
TRBJ1-2 TRBV5-5 . . TGTGCCAGCAGCCCAGGCCCTGAAGCAGACTATGGCTACACCTTC CASSPGPEADYGYTF
TRBJ1-5 TRBV28 . . TGTGCCAGCAGTTTTCGTAGCAATCAGCCCCAGCATTTT CASSFRSNQPQHF
TRBJ2-1 TRBV5-6 . TRBD2 TGTGCCAGCAGCACGAAAGCGGGAGTATCTGTTCTCGAGCAGTTCTTC CASSTKAGVSVLEQFF
TRBJ2-1 TRBV10-3 . TRBD2 TGTGCCTCTGAGACTAGCCTTTTGGGCAATGAGCAGTTCTTC CASETSLLGNEQFF
TRBJ1-5 TRBV19 . . TGTGCCAGTAGTTCAGGTGGCAACAATCAGCCCCAGCATTTT CASSSGGNNQPQHF
TRBJ2-1 TRBV5-6 . . TGTGCCAGCAGCTTGGGCGGGTCCTCCCTGGGCAATGAGCAGTTCTTC CASSLGGSSLGNEQFF
TRBJ2-2 TRBV7-7 . TRBD2 TGTGCCAGCAGCTTCCTAAGCGGGAGTCTCACCGGGGAGCTGTTTTTT CASSFLSGSLTGELFF
TRBJ2-2 TRBV11-2 . TRBD1 TGTGCCAGCAGCTTTAGAGGGGGCTTGATCCCCGGGGAGCTGTTTTTT CASSFRGGLIPGELFF
TRBJ2-3 TRBV19 . . TGTGCCAGTAGTGCTCGGGGGACCCGCACAGATACGCAGTATTTT CASSARGTRTDTQYF
TRBJ1-1 TRBV19 . TRBD1 TGTGCCAGTAGCCGACAGGGGGCGACTGAAGCTTTCTTT CASSRQGATEAFF
TRBJ1-5 TRBV4-2 . TRBD1 TGTGCCAGCAGCCAGAAAAACGACAGGGCATGGCATCAGCCCCAGCATTTT CASSQKNDRAWHQPQHF
TRBJ1-5 TRBV3-1/TRBV3-2 few TRBD1 TGTGCCAGCAGCCGGACAGGAGGTCAGCCCCAGCATTTT CASSRTGGQPQHF
TRBJ2-5 TRBV30 . TRBD2 TGTGCCTGGAGCTCACTCAGGACTAGCGGGACGGTCCAAGAGACCCAGTACTTC CAWSSLRTSGTVQETQYF
TRBJ1-1 TRBV7-8 . . TGTGCCAGCAGCCCCAGCATGAGGACTGAAGCTTTCTTT CASSPSMRTEAFF
TRBJ1-5 TRBV27 . TRBD1 TGTGCCAGCAGTTTGACAGGGAGGAATCAGCCCCAGCATTTT CASSLTGRNQPQHF
TRBJ1-1 TRBV27 . . TGTGCCAGCAGTTTTAACAGGGAGGGTTTTAATACTGAAGCTTTCTTT CASSFNREGFNTEAFF
TRBJ2-1 TRBV12-3/TRBV12-4 . . TGTGCCAGCAGTTTAACAGGAAATGAGCAGTTCTTC CASSLTGNEQFF
TRBJ2-7 TRBV28 . TRBD2 TGTGCCAGCAGTTTAGGGGGGGAGATCTACGAGCAGTACTTC CASSLGGEIYEQYF
TRBJ2-1 TRBV6-2/TRBV6-3 once TRBD2 TGTGCCAGCAGTAAAGGACTAGCGGGTAATTACAAAGGGAATGAGCAGTTCTTC CASSKGLAGNYKGNEQFF
TRBJ2-7 TRBV25-1 many TRBD1 TGTGCCAGCAGTGAATTTGGGACAGGGGGCTACGAGCAGTACTTC CASSEFGTGGYEQYF
TRBJ1-3 TRBV30 . . TGTGCCTGGAGTGTACTCAGGGGCGCAGGTGGAAACACCATATATTTT CAWSVLRGAGGNTIYF
TRBJ1-6 TRBV4-2 . . TGTGCCAGCAGCCATGACGGGACTCCCGGGGGAGATTCACCCCTCCACTTT CASSHDGTPGGDSPLHF
TRBJ1-4 TRBV21-1 . . TGTGCCAGCAGCAACGAGAAGAGGGATGAAAAACTGTTTTTT CASSNEKRDEKLFF
TRBJ1-3 TRBV5-6 . . TGTGCCAGCAGCTCCGTCCGCGGTTCCTCTGGAAACACCATATATTTT CASSSVRGSSGNTIYF
TRBJ2-2 TRBV5-1 . TRBD2 TGCGCCAGCAGCTTGGGACTAGCGGGCACCGGGGAGCTGTTTTTT CASSLGLAGTGELFF
TRBJ2-3 TRBV18 . . TGTGCCAGCTCACCGGGACTCGCACGCACAGATACGCAGTATTTT CASSPGLARTDTQYF
TRBJ1-4 TRBV2 few TRBD1 TGTGCCAGCAGTGTACGGACAGGGAGAAAGGAAAAACTGTTTTTT CASSVRTGRKEKLFF
TRBJ2-5 TRBV7-9 . . TGTGCCAGCAGCCGTCTGACAGGCTCGTTGGGGACCCAGTACTTC CASSRLTGSLGTQYF
TRBJ1-1 TRBV19 few TRBD1 TGTGCCAGTAGTATCGCCCCCAGGGGGGACACTGAAGCTTTCTTT CASSIAPRGDTEAFF
TRBJ2-5 TRBV19 . TRBD1 TGTGCCAGTAGCCTACCGGGACAGGGGGCTGAGACCCAGTACTTC CASSLPGQGAETQYF
TRBJ2-4 TRBV19 . TRBD2 TGTGCCAGTAGTATAGGAGGAGTAGCGGGAGTTGGATCCAAAAACATTCAGTACTTC CASSIGGVAGVGSKNIQYF
TRBJ2-1 TRBV6-2/TRBV6-3 . TRBD2 TGTGCCAGCAGTTACGCGACTAGCGGCAACAATGAGCAGTTCTTC CASSYATSGNNEQFF
TRBJ2-3 TRBV6-5 . . TGTGCCAGCAGTTTTAGTTCCGCTAGCACAGATACGCAGTATTTT CASSFSSASTDTQYF
TRBJ1-2 TRBV21-1 . . TGTGCCAGCAGCAAGTGCGCCGGGGGGACAGGGATAACTAACTATGGCTACACCTTC CASSKCAGGTGITNYGYTF
TRBJ1-3 TRBV18 . . TGTGCCAGCTCCAGCACGGGGGCTGGAAACACCATATATTTT CASSSTGAGNTIYF
TRBJ2-2 TRBV11-3 . TRBD1 TGTGCCAGCAGTCGTCGACAGGGCGGGGAGCTGTTTTTT CASSRRQGGELFF
TRBJ2-7 TRBV6-1 . . TGTGCCAGCAGTGAATCCGGTAACGAGCAGTACTTC CASSESGNEQYF
TRBJ2-1 TRBV5-1 . TRBD1 TGCGCCAGCAGCTTGGTCGGACAGGGGAGACCCTACAATGAGCAGTTCTTC CASSLVGQGRPYNEQFF
TRBJ2-5 TRBV27 . TRBD1 TGTGCCAGCAGTCAACAGGGACAGGGGTTGGAGACCCAGTACTTC CASSQQGQGLETQYF
TRBJ2-5 TRBV10-3 . TRBD2 TGTGCCATCAGTGAACGGCTAGCGGGAGTCGGTTCGGAGACCCAGTACTTC CAISERLAGVGSETQYF
TRBJ2-7 TRBV7-9 . TRBD2 TGTGCCAGCAGCTTCAAGTCTAGCGGGAGCCATCAGAACGAGCAGTACTTC CASSFKSSGSHQNEQYF
TRBJ1-3 TRBV5-1 . . TGCGCCAGCAGCTTGGAGGCAGGGCAAGGAAACACCATATATTTT CASSLEAGQGNTIYF